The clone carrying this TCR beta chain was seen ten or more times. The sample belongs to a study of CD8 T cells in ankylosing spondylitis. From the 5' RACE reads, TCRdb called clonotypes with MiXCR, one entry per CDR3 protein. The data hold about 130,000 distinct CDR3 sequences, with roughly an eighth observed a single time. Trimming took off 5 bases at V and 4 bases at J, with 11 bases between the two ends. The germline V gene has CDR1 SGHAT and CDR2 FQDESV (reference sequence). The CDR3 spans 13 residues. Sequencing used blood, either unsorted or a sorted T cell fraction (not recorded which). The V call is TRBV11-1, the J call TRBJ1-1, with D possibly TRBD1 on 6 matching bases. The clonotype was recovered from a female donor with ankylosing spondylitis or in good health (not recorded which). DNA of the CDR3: TGTGCCAGCAGCACCCCGGGGGCCACTGAAGCTTTCTTT. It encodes CASSTPGATEAFF.